Each of the 24 T cell receptor beta chains below was sequenced from the same sample in a study of T cells in Graves' hyperthyroidism and ophthalmopathy. Authors of the study amplified TCR beta CDR3 regions from RNA transcripts. Using the HTBI primer set, a first-round RT-PCR was run on the TCR CDR3. Each CDR3 protein is one row after TCRdb ran MiXCR on the multiplex PCR reads. The sample comprises a few hundred thousand distinct CDR3 sequences, approximately 15% of which are singletons, and 2.5% to 4% rests with the top ten. Sequenced input: blood. The receptors were gathered from a woman aged 40 to 50 with Graves' ophthalmopathy.

A few counts support this clonotype. This chain connects TRBV6-1 to TRBJ1-2; D remains unclear. The CDR3 has 11 residues. V was clipped by 6 bases and J by 9 bases, with 11 bases between them. From germline, CDR1 is MNHNS and CDR2 SASEGT. CDR3 amino acids: CASRQTWSYTF. For the CDR3, the DNA is TGTGCCAGCAGACAGACCTGGAGCTACACCTTC.

At least ten counts were recorded for this clonotype. This chain joins TRBV2 and TRBJ1-5; a weak D match, TRBD1 (5 bases). Trimming took 4 bases from V and 6 from J, leaving 13 bases between them. Per germline, CDR1 SNHLY and CDR2 FYNNEI. The CDR3 totals 14 residues. Here the CDR3 DNA reads TGTGCCAGCAGTGTGTCAGGGTATCTTCAGCCCCAGCATTTT. Translation: CASSVSGYLQPQHF.

At least ten counts were recorded for this clonotype. The CDR3 is CASSPWTHRHEQFF. The DNA of the CDR3 is TGTGCCAGCAGTCCCTGGACCCATCGTCATGAGCAGTTCTTC. The rearrangement joins TRBV27 to TRBJ2-1; D call uncertain. V was pared by 5 bases and J by 8 bases, with 16 bases between. The germline gives CDR1 MNHEY, CDR2 SMNVEV (reference sequence). This CDR3 contains 14 residues.

As regards this clonotype: Possible read error: a much larger clone is one base away. In nucleotides, the CDR3 is TGTGTCAGCTCAAACAAACAGGGGGGGGCTGAAGCTTTCTTT. Protein: CVSSNKQGGAEAFF. The chain joins TRBV18 to TRBJ1-1; 8 nucleotides agree with TRBD1. The CDR3 runs 14 residues. Germline CDR1 KGHSH, CDR2 LQKENI.

In its sample, this clonotype was seen many times. The V and J genes are TRBV10-3 and TRBJ1-6; TRBD1 is a possible D gene (6 bases). The germline V and J ends were trimmed by 3 bases and 10 bases, with 13 bases remaining between them. The CDR3 totals 14 residues. CDR1 and CDR2 (germline): ENHRY, SYGVKD. This CDR3 is CAISDGPGDSPLHF. For the CDR3, the DNA is TGTGCCATCAGTGATGGCCCAGGGGACTCACCCCTCCACTTT.

The table lists this clonotype with many counts. The V gene is TRBV20-1, the J gene TRBJ2-1; D might be TRBD1 (7 bases). Per the germline V gene, CDR1 is DFQATT and CDR2 is SNEGSKA (reference sequence). This CDR3 comprises 13 residues. Trimming cost V 4 bases and J 2 bases, with 9 bases left between them. The DNA for the CDR3 is TGCAGTGCTACCAGGGGGGCCTACAATGAGCAGTTCTTC. It yields the protein CSATRGAYNEQFF.

The chain carries TRBV30 and TRBJ2-3; D may be TRBD2 (7 bases). Germline-derived CDR1 and CDR2 are GTSNPN and SVGIG (reference sequence). There are 14 residues in the CDR3. Trimming left V 2 bases short and J 6 bases short, with 15 bases between. In DNA, the CDR3 is TGTGCCTGGAGTCCCGGAGGGGGGGGGGATACGCAGTATTTT. This encodes CAWSPGGGGDTQYF.

This clonotype was detected many times. This chain connects TRBV30 to TRBJ1-6; D might be TRBD1 (6 bases). The V end was cut by 0 bases, the J end by 6 bases, with 12 bases between. Germline-derived CDR1 and CDR2 are GTSNPN and SVGIG (reference sequence). This CDR3 is 15 amino acids long. For the CDR3, the DNA is TGTGCCTGGAGTGTTGGGGGGGCGAGTAATTCACCCCTCCACTTT. Protein sequence: CAWSVGGASNSPLHF.

This clonotype came up many times. J is TRBJ2-1 and V is TRBV28; 8 bases fit TRBD2. The germline V gene encodes CDR1 MDHEN and CDR2 SYDVKM. The J segment lost 7 bases and the V segment lost 5 bases, leaving 10 bases of the junction unmatched. The CDR3 runs 15 residues. CDR3 nucleotide sequence: TGTGCCAGCAGTCTTCCGGGACTAGGGCGAAATGAGCAGTTCTTC. Translating it yields CASSLPGLGRNEQFF. Variable domain in full (rest from reference TRBV28 and TRBJ2-1): DVKVTQSSRYLVKRTGEKVFLECVQDMDHENMFWYRQDPGLGLRLIYFSYDVKMKEKGDIPEGYSVSREKKERFSLILESASTNQTSMYLCASSLPGLGRNEQFFGPGTRLTVL.

A few counts support this clonotype. V is TRBV5-1 and J is TRBJ1-4; 10 positions agree with TRBD1. The CDR3 is 16 amino acids. The V gene's germline CDR1 is SGHRS and CDR2 YFSETQ. The junction had 7 bases not matched to a gene; V was cut back by 5 bases and J by 3 bases. The CDR3 loop is CASSTGGQGANEKLFF. CDR3 sequence (DNA): TGCGCCAGCAGTACGGGCGGACAGGGGGCTAATGAAAAACTGTTTTTT.

This clonotype has ten or more counts. V is TRBV29-1 and J is TRBJ2-1; 9 positions match TRBD2. The V gene end was trimmed by 0 bases and the J gene end by 7 bases; junction bases not matched to a gene: 4. Germline V CDR1 and CDR2: SQVTM, ANQGSEA. The CDR3 runs 14 residues. CDR3 in DNA: TGCAGCGTTGAAGATTGGACTAGCGAAAATGAGCAGTTCTTC. It yields the protein CSVEDWTSENEQFF.

In this sample, this clonotype turned up many times. The CDR3 region is CASSPRLNSPLHF. The CDR3 bases are TGTGCCAGCAGCCCCCGCCTGAACTCACCCCTCCACTTT. The chain uses TRBV3-1 and TRBJ1-6, with no clear D. The V end lost 4 bases, the J end lost 10 bases, and 11 bases lay between the germline ends. The CDR3 has 13 amino acids. Germline V gene lookup returns CDR1 LGHDT and CDR2 YNNKEL (reference sequence).

The rearrangement joins TRBV7-3 to TRBJ2-2, with D perhaps TRBD1 (6 bases). CDR1 SGHTA and CDR2 FQGTGA come from the germline V gene. The CDR3 extends over 14 amino acids. Between the trimmed V and J ends, which lost 5 bases and 4 bases, there was a span of 11 bases. In DNA form, the CDR3 reads TGTGCCAGCAGCCGCACAGGGATCACCGGGGAGCTGTTTTTT. It codes for CASSRTGITGELFF.

The rearrangement uses TRBV4-2 and TRBJ2-7; TRBD2 matches 8 bases. The CDR3 is made up of 18 amino acids. Germline V lookup: CDR1 LGHNA, CDR2 YNFKEQ. The ends lost 0 bases at V and 3 bases at J; junction bases unmatched: 13. The CDR3 region is CASSQEWGAGVSFYEQYF. In DNA, the CDR3 is TGTGCCAGCAGCCAAGAATGGGGAGCGGGAGTCTCTTTCTACGAGCAGTACTTC.

The chain couples TRBV15 to TRBJ1-2; 7 nucleotides line up with TRBD1. Germline CDR1 reads LNHNV; CDR2 reads YYDKDF (reference sequence). V lost 6 bases to trimming and J lost 8 bases; unmatched junction nucleotides: 12. The CDR3 has 14 amino acids. Here the CDR3 DNA reads TGTGCCACCAGAAAAGGACAGACAGGGCAGGGCTACACCTTC. Translating it yields CATRKGQTGQGYTF.

This clonotype appeared many times. The chain is built from TRBV7-9 and TRBJ2-1; TRBD1 might be the D (5 bases). Germline V CDR1 and CDR2: SEHNR, FQNEAQ (reference sequence). The CDR3 is 15 residues long. The V gene lost 1 base and the J gene lost 8 bases, with 15 bases spanning the gap. The CDR3 nucleotides are TGTGCCAGCAGCTTAGGTGACTCAGGGTTGGATGAGCAGTTCTTC. Its protein is CASSLGDSGLDEQFF.

The chain employs TRBV6-5 and TRBJ2-5; D is unclear. Between the trimmed V and J ends, which lost 2 bases and 4 bases, there was a span of 11 bases. The CDR3 covers 14 residues. Per germline, CDR1 MNHEY and CDR2 SVGAGI. CDR3 nucleotide sequence: TGTGCCAGCAGTTACAGTGCCTCTCCAGAGACCCAGTACTTC. It encodes CASSYSASPETQYF.

The gene calls are TRBV12-3 or TRBV12-4 and TRBJ1-4; D may be TRBD1 (6 bases). V was clipped by 6 bases and J by 7 bases, with 15 bases between them. The CDR3 has 14 amino acids. The CDR3 DNA sequence: TGTGCCAGCAGGGACAGCGCCAGTGGTGAAAAACTGTTTTTT. Translated: CASRDSASGEKLFF.

The CDR3 DNA follows: TGTGCCAGTAGAGGGGGGACTGACACTGAAGCTTTCTTT. Encoded protein: CASRGGTDTEAFF. The rearrangement uses TRBV19 and TRBJ1-1; tentatively, D is TRBD1 (6 bases). The V end was cut by 6 bases, the J end by 3 bases, with 11 bases between. Looked up from germline, CDR1 is LNHDA and CDR2 is SQIVND (reference sequence). The CDR3 extends over 13 amino acids.

This clonotype occurred many times. CDR3 bases: TGTGCCAGCAGTTTGGGCGGGGGCACCATCCAAGAGACCCAGTACTTC. It is translated as CASSLGGGTIQETQYF. The gene calls are TRBV12-3 or TRBV12-4 and TRBJ2-5; a possible D gene is TRBD2 (7 bases). Trimming removed 3 bases at V and 1 base at J, with 15 bases between. This CDR3 comprises 16 residues.

Many counts were recorded for this clonotype. The genes are TRBV12-3 or TRBV12-4 and TRBJ2-1; TRBD2 might be the D (6 bases). The germline V and J ends were trimmed by 6 bases and 12 bases, with 18 bases remaining between them. This CDR3 is 13 amino acids long. The CDR3 nucleotides read TGTGCCAGCAGGGGACGAAAGCGGGTGACGCAGTTCTTC. The encoded protein is CASRGRKRVTQFF.

The table lists this clonotype with a few counts. This chain uses TRBV28 with TRBJ1-2; TRBD1 is a possible D gene (5 bases). The germline V gene encodes CDR1 MDHEN and CDR2 SYDVKM. The CDR3 is 13 residues long. Trimming left V 6 bases short and J 4 bases short, with 12 bases between. The CDR3 is CASSRDSPYGYTF. CDR3 nucleotide sequence: TGTGCCAGCAGCCGAGACAGCCCCTATGGCTACACCTTC.

The chain combines TRBV6-1 with TRBJ2-5; D gene unclear. Trimming cost V 2 bases and J 14 bases, with 15 bases left between them. This CDR3 has 12 residues. The germline V gene encodes CDR1 MNHNS and CDR2 SASEGT. The CDR3 here is CASSEPHSLLYF. CDR3 in DNA: TGTGCCAGCAGTGAACCCCACTCCCTCCTATACTTC.

This clonotype was recorded at least ten times. The chain employs TRBV12-3 or TRBV12-4 and TRBJ2-3; D unresolved. This CDR3 has 14 amino acids. Deletions cut 2 bases from V and 5 bases from J, with 11 bases between. CDR3 region: CASSLMASRDTQYF. The CDR3 coding sequence is TGTGCCAGCAGTTTAATGGCCTCTAGAGATACGCAGTATTTT.